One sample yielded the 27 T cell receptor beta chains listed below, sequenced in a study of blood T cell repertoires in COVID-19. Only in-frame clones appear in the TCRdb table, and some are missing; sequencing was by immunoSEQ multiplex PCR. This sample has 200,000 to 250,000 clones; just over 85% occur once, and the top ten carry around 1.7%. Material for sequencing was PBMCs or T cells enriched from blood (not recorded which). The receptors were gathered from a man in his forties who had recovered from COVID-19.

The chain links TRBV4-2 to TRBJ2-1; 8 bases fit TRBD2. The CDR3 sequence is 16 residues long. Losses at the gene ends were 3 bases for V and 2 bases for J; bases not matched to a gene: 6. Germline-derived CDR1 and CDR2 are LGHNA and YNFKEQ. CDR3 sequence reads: CASSHPLAAPYNEQFF. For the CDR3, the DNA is TGTGCCAGCAGCCACCCACTAGCGGCCCCCTACAATGAGCAGTTCTTC.

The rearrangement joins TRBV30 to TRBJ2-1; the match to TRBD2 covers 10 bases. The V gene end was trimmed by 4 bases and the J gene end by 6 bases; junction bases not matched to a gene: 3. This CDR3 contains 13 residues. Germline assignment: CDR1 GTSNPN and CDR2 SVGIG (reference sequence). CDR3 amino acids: CAWNSGGGNEQFF. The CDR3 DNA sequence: TGTGCCTGGAACAGCGGGGGGGGCAATGAGCAGTTCTTC.

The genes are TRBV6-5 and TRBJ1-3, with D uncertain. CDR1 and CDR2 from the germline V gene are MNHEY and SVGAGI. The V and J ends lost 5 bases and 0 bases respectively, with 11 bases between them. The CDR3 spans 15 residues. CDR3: CASSLSTLSGNTIYF. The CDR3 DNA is TGTGCCAGCAGTCTATCGACACTCTCTGGAAACACCATATATTTT.

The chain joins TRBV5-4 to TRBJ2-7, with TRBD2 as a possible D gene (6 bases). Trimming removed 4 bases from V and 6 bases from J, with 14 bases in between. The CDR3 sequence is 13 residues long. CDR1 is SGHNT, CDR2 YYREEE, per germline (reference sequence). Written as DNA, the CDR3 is TGTGCCAGCAGCGGGGGACTTATGGGCGAGCAGTACTTC. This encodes CASSGGLMGEQYF.

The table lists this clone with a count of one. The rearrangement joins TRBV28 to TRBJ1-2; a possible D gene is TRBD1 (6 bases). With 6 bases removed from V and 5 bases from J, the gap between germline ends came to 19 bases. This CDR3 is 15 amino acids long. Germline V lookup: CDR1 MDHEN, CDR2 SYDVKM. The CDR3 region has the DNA TGTGCCAGCAGGCACTGGACAGAACCGGGATATGGCTACACCTTC. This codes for CASRHWTEPGYGYTF.

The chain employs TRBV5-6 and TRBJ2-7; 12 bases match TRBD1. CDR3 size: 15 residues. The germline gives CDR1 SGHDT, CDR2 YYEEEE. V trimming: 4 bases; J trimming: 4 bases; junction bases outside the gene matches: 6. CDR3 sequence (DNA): TGTGCCAGCAGCCCAGGGACAGGGGGCCATTACGAGCAGTACTTC. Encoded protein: CASSPGTGGHYEQYF.

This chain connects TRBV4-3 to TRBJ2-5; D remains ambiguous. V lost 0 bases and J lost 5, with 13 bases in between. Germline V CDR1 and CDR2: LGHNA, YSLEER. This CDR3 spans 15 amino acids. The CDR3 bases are TGCGCCAGCAGCCAAGACCGACAAGCTTGGGAGACCCAGTACTTC. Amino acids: CASSQDRQAWETQYF.

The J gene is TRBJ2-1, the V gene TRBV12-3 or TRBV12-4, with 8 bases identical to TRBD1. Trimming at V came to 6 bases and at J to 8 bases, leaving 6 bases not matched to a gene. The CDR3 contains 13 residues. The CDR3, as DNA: TGTGCCAGCAGCCGGACGGACAGGGATGAGCAGTTCTTC. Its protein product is CASSRTDRDEQFF.

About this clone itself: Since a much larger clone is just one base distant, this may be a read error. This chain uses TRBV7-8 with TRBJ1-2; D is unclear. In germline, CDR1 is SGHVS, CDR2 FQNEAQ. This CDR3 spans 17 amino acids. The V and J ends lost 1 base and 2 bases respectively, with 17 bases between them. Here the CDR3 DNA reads TGTGCCAGCAGCTTAGTACTTCTGATGACGAGGAACTATGGCTACACCTTC. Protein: CASSLVLLMTRNYGYTF.

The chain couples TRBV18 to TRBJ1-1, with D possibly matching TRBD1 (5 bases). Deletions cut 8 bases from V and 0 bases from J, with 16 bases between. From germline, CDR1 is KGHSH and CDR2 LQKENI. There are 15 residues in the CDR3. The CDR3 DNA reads TGTGCCAGCCAGTCCCGAGAGACAGTGAACACTGAAGCTTTCTTT. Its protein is CASQSRETVNTEAFF. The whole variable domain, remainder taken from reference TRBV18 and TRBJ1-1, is NAGVMQNPRHLVRRRGQEARLRCSPMKGHSHVYWYRQLPEEGLKFMVYLQKENIIDESGMPKERFSAEFPKEGPSILRIQQVVRGDSAAYFCASQSRETVNTEAFFGQGTRLTVV.

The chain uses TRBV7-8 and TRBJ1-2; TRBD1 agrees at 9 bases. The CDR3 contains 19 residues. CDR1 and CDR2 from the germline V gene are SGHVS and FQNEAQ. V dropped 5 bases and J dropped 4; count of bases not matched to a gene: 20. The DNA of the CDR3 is TGTGCCAGCAGCGCCAACCCCCGGGACAGGGTACTTTGGGGCTATGGCTACACCTTC. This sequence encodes CASSANPRDRVLWGYGYTF.

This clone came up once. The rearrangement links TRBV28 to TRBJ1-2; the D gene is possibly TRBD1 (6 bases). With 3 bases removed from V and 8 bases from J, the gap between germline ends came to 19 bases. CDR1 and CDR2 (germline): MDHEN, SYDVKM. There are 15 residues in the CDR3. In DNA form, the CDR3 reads TGTGCCAGCAGTTTTCTTCGAAGGGGGAGAGGAGGCTACACCTTC. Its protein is CASSFLRRGRGGYTF.

In DNA form, the CDR3 reads TGTGCCAGCAGTGAATTCACTAGCGGGAGGACAGATACGCAGTATTTT. Translated: CASSEFTSGRTDTQYF. V gene TRBV25-1 combines with J gene TRBJ2-3; 12 bases line up with TRBD2. Germline V gene lookup returns CDR1 MGHDK and CDR2 SYGVNS. V shed 1 base and J 3 bases; nucleotides not matched to a gene: 2. The CDR3 has 16 amino acids.

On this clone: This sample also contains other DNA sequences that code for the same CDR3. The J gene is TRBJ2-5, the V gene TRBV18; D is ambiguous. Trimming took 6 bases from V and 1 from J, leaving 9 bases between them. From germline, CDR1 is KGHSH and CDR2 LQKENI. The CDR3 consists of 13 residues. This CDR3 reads CASSPTGQETQYF. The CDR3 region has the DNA TGTGCCAGCTCCCCCACCGGCCAAGAGACCCAGTACTTC.

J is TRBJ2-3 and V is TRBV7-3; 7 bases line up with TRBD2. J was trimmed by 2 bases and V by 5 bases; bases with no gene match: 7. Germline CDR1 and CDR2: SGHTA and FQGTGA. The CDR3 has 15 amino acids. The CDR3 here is CASSPQAGLTDTQYF. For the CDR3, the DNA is TGTGCCAGCAGCCCCCAAGCGGGGCTCACAGATACGCAGTATTTT. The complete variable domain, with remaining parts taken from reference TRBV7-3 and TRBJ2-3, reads GAGVSQTPSNKVTEKGKYVELRCDPISGHTALYWYRQSLGQGPEFLIYFQGTGAADDSGLPNDRFFAVRPEGSVSTLKIQRTERGDSAVYLCASSPQAGLTDTQYFGPGTRLTVL.

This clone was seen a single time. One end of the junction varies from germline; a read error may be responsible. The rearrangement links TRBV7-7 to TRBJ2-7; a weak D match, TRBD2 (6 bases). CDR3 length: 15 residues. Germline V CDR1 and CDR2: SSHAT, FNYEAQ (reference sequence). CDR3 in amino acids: CASSLSTGGAYEQYF. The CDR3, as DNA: TGTGCTAGCAGCTTATCTACCGGGGGAGCCTACGAGCAGTACTTC.

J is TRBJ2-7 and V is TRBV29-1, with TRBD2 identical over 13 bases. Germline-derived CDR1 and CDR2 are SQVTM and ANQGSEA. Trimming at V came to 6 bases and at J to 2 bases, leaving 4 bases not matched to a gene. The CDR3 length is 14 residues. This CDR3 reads CSVNGLAGAYEQYF. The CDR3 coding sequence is TGCAGCGTCAATGGACTAGCGGGAGCCTACGAGCAGTACTTC.

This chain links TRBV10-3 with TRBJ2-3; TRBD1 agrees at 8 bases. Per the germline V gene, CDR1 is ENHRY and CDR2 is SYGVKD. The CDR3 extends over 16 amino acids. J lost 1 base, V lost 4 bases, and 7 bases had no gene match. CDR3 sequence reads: CAISGTGPTGTDTQYF. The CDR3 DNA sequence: TGTGCCATCAGTGGGACAGGGCCAACGGGCACAGATACGCAGTATTTT.

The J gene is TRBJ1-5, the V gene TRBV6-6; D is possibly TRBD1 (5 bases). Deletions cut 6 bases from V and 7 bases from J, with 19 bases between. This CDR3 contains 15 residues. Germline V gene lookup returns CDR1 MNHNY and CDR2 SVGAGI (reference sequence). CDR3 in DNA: TGTGCCAGCAGATATGACAGTAGCGGGCTACAGCCCCAGCATTTT. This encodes CASRYDSSGLQPQHF.

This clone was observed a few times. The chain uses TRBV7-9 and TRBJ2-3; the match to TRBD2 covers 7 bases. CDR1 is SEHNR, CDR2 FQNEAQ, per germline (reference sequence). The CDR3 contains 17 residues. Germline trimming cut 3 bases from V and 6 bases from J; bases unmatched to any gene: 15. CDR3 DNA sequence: TGTGCCAGCAGCTTGGGATCGGGGGGACTATTTGGGGATACGCAGTATTTT. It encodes CASSLGSGGLFGDTQYF.

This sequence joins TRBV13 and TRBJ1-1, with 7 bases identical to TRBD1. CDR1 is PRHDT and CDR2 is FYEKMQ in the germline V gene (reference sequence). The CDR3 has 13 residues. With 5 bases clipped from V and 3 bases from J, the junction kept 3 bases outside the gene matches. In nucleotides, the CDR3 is TGTGCCAGCAGCCCTGGACAGGACACTGAAGCTTTCTTT. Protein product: CASSPGQDTEAFF.

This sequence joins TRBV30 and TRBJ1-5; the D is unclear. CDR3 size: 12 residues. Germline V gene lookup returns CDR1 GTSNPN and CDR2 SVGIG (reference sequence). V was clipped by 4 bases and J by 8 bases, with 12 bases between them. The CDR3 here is CAWNRNQEPQHF. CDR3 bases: TGTGCCTGGAACCGCAATCAGGAGCCCCAGCATTTT.

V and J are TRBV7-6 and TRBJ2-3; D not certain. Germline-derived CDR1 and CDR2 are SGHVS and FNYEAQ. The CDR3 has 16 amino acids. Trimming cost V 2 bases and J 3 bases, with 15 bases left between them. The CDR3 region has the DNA TGTGCCAGCAGCTTATTATCCGGCCCTAGTACAGATACGCAGTATTTT. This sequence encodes CASSLLSGPSTDTQYF.

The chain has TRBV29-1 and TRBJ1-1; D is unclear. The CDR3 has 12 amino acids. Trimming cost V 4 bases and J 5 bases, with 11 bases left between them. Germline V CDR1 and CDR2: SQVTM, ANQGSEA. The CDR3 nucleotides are TGCAGCGTTGCGGGGTTTGTTACTGAAGCTTTCTTT. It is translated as CSVAGFVTEAFF.

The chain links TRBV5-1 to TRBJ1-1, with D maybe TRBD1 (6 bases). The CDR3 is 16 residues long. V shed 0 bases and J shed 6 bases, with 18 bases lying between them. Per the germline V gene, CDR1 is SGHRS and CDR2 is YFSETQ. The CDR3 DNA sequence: TGCGCCAGCAGCTTGGAGGTCCCCTCAGGGGTGGCTGAAGCTTTCTTT. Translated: CASSLEVPSGVAEAFF.

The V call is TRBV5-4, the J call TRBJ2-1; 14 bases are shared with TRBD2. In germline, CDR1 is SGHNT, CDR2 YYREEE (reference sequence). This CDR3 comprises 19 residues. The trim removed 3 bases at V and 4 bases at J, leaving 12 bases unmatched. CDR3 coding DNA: TGTGCCAGCAGCTGGGACCGATGGACTAGCGGGAGGTTGTACAATGAGCAGTTCTTC. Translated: CASSWDRWTSGRLYNEQFF. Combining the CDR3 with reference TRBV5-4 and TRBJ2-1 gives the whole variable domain ETGVTQSPTHLIKTRGQQVTLRCSSQSGHNTVSWYQQALGQGPQFIFQYYREEENGRGNFPPRFSGLQFPNYSSELNVNALELDDSALYLCASSWDRWTSGRLYNEQFFGPGTRLTVL.

CDR3 amino acids: CSASNRGRSPLHF. CDR3 sequence (DNA): TGCAGTGCTAGTAACAGGGGGAGGTCACCCCTCCACTTT. V is TRBV20-1 and J is TRBJ1-6; the match to TRBD1 covers 8 bases. CDR3 length: 13 amino acids. With 3 bases clipped from V and 10 bases from J, the junction kept 5 bases outside the gene matches. Germline V gene lookup returns CDR1 DFQATT and CDR2 SNEGSKA (reference sequence).